This T cell receptor beta chain was sequenced in a study of shared clonotypes between healthy human individuals. Assay: immunoSEQ multiplex PCR; the TCRdb copy retains only in-frame clones and omits some. Seen here are about 2 million clones, about 95% observed once, and the top ten hold about 1.1%. Cells designated naive CD8 were CD45RO-negative and were positively selected for CCR7, with terminally differentiated effector memory CD45RA+ cells excluded. Germline V gene sequence: CDR1 SGHVS, CDR2 FQNEAQ. V was cut by 0 bases and J by 4 bases, with 13 bases left in between. CDR3 length: 16 amino acids.

The source of this sequence is a man aged 18 to 29 in good health. V usage is TRBV7-8 and J usage is TRBJ2-1, with D tentatively TRBD2 (5 bases). Sequencing was performed on naive CD8+ T cells sorted from blood. The CDR3: CASSLAKRLQYNEQFF. DNA for the CDR3: TGTGCCAGCAGCTTAGCGAAGAGACTACAATACAATGAGCAGTTCTTC.